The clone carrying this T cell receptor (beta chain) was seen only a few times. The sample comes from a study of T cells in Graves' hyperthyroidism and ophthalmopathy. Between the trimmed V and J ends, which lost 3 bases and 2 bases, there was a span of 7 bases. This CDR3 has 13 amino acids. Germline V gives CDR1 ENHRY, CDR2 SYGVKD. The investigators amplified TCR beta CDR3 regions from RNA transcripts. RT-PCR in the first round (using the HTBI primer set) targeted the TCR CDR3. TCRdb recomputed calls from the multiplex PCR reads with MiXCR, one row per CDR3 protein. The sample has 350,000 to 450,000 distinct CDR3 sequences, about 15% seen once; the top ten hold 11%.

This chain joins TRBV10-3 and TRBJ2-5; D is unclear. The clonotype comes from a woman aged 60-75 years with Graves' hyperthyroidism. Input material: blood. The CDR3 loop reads CAISDAGQETQYF. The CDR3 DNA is TGTGCCATCAGTGATGCAGGTCAAGAGACCCAGTACTTC.